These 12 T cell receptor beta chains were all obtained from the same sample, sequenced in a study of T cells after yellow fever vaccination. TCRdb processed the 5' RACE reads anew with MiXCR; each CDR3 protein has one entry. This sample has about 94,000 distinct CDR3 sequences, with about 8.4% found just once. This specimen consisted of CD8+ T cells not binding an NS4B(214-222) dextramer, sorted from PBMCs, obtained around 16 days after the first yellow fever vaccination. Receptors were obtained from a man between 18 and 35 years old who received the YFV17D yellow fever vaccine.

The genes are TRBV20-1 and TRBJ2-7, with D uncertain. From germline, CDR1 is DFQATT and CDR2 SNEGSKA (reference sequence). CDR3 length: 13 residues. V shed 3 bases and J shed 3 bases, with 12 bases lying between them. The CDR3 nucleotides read TGCAGTGCTAGCCCTGAGTACTTCTACGAGCAGTACGTC. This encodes CSASPEYFYEQYV.

The CDR3 protein is CASSRYDRGSGELFF. CDR3 nucleotides: TGCGCCAGCAGCCGATACGACAGGGGGTCCGGGGAGCTGTTTTTT. The chain carries TRBV4-3 and TRBJ2-2; TRBD1 agrees at 9 bases. V shed 4 bases and J 6 bases; nucleotides not matched to a gene: 6. Germline CDR1 and CDR2: LGHNA and YSLEER. There are 15 residues in the CDR3.

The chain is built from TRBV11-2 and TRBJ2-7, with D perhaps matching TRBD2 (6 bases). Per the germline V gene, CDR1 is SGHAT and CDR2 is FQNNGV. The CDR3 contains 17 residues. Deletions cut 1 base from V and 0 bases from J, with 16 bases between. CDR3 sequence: CASSLGPGLLGSYEQYV. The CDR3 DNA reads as TGTGCCAGCAGCTTAGGGCCCGGACTATTGGGCTCCTACGAGCAGTACGTC.

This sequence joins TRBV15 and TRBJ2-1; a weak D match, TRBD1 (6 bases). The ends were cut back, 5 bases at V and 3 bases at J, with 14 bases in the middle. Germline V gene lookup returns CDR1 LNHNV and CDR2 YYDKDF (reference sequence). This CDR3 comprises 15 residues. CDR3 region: CATSGRDKYYNEQFF. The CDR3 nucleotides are TGTGCCACCAGCGGCCGGGACAAGTACTACAATGAGCAGTTCTTC.

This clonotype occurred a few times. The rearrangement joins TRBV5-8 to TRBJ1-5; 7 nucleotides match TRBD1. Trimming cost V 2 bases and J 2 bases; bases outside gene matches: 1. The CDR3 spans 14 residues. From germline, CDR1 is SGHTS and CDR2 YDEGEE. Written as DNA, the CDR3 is TGTGCCAGCAGCTTCGACAGGGGCAATCAGCCCCAGCATTTT. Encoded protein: CASSFDRGNQPQHF.

The CDR3, as DNA: TGTGCCAGTAGGGGGGGAGGCAATGAGCAGTTCTTC. Translated, it gives CASRGGGNEQFF. This sequence joins TRBV19 and TRBJ2-1; the D gene is possibly TRBD2 (6 bases). The V gene's germline CDR1 is LNHDA and CDR2 SQIVND (reference sequence). Trimming shortened V by 6 bases and J by 6 bases, and 9 bases separated the two germline ends. The CDR3 runs to 12 residues.

The CDR3 spells CASKNGITEAFF. CDR3 bases: TGTGCCAGTAAGAATGGGATCACTGAAGCTTTCTTT. This sequence joins TRBV19 and TRBJ1-1, with D hard to call. The CDR3 runs to 12 residues. Trimming took off 7 bases at V and 4 bases at J, with 10 bases between the two ends. Germline CDR1 and CDR2: LNHDA and SQIVND (reference sequence).

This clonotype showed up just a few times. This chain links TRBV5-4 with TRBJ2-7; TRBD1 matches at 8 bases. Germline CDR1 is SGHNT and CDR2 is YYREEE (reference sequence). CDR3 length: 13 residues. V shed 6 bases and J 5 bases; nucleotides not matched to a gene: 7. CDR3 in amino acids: CASTGGQGHEQYF. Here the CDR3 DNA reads TGTGCCAGCACTGGAGGACAGGGTCACGAGCAGTACTTC.

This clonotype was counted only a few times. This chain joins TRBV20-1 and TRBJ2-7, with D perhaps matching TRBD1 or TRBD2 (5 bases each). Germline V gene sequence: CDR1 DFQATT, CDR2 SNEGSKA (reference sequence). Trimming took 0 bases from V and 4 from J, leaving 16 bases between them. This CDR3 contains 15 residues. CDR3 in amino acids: CSARDFGTAVYEQYF. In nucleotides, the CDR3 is TGCAGTGCTAGAGATTTCGGGACCGCTGTTTACGAGCAGTACTTC.

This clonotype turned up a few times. CDR3 in amino acids: CSVESDGGYTF. The CDR3 nucleotides are TGCAGCGTTGAGTCTGACGGGGGCTACACCTTC. The chain joins TRBV29-1 to TRBJ1-2; D is undetermined. Germline values: CDR1 SQVTM, CDR2 ANQGSEA. V was cut by 3 bases and J by 8 bases, with 10 bases left in between. The CDR3 has 11 amino acids.

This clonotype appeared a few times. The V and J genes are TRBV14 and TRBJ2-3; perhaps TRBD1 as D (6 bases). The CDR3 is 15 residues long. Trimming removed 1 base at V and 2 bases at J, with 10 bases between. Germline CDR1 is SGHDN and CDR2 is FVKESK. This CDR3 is CASSQVVGATDTQYF. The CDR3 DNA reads TGTGCCAGCAGCCAAGTGGTGGGGGCCACAGATACGCAGTATTTT. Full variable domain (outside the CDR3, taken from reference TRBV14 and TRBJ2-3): EAGVTQFPSHSVIEKGQTVTLRCDPISGHDNLYWYRRVMGKEIKFLLHFVKESKQDESGMPNNRFLAERTGGTYSTLKVQPAELEDSGVYFCASSQVVGATDTQYFGPGTRLTVL.

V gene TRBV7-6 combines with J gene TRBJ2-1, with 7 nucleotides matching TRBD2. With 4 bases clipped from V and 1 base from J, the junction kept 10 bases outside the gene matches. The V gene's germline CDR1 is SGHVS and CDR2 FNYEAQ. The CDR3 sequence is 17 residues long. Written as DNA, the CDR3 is TGTGCCAGCAGCTCCCGGTGGGCGGGAGAGTCCTACAATGAGCAGTTCTTC. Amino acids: CASSSRWAGESYNEQFF.